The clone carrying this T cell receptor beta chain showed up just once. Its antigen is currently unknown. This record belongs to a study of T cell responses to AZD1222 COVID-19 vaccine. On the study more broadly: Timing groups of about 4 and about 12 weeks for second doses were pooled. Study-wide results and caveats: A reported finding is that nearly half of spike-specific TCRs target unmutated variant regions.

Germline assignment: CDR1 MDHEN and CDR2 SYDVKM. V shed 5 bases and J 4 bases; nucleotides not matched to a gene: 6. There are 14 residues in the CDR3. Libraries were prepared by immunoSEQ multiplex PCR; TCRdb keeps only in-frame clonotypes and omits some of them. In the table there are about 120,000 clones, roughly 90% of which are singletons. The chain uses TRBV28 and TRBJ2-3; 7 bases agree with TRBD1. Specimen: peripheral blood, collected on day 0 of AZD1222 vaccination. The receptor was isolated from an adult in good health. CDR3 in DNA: TGTGCCAGCAGTCGCCTAGGGGGCGCAGATACGCAGTATTTT. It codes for CASSRLGGADTQYF. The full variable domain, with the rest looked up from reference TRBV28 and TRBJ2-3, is DVKVTQSSRYLVKRTGEKVFLECVQDMDHENMFWYRQDPGLGLRLIYFSYDVKMKEKGDIPEGYSVSREKKERFSLILESASTNQTSMYLCASSRLGGADTQYFGPGTRLTVL.